This T cell receptor (beta chain) is from a study of memory CD4+ T cells and cytomegalovirus serostatus. Single viable CD3+CD4+CD8-CD45RO+ cells were sorted as the memory CD4+ T cells. CMV serostatus came from serum IgG against pp150, pp28, p38, p52. Original methodology: Out-of-frame sequences were removed, leaving 2 million to 2.5 million distinct TCRbeta sequences. The data were produced by immunoSEQ multiplex PCR, yet TCRdb's version contains in-frame clones alone and is incomplete. V and J calls and clone size are as listed in that table; D and trimming were resolved from the DNA. Here the sample spans more than 45,000 clones, about 81% being singletons. Germline CDR1 GTSNPN, CDR2 SVGIG (reference sequence). The length of the CDR3 is 15 residues. Trimming pared 2 bases from V and 2 bases from J, leaving 13 bases between.

The source of this sequence is an adult in good health and CMV-seronegative. The chain is built from TRBV30 and TRBJ2-1; D unclear. The sequenced sample was memory CD4+ T cells from blood. The CDR3 here is CAWSPEDGPYNEQFF. CDR3 DNA: TGTGCCTGGAGTCCCGAGGATGGCCCCTACAATGAGCAGTTCTTC.